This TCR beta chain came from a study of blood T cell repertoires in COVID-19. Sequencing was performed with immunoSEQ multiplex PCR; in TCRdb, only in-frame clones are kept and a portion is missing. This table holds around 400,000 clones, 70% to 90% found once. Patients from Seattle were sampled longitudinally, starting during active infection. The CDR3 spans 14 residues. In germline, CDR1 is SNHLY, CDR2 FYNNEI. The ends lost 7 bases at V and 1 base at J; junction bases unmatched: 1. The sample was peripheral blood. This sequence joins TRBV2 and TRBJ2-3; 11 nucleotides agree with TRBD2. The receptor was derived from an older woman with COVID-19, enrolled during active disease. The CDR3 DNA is TGTGCCAGCATACTAGCGGGGGGCACAGATACGCAGTATTTT. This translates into CASILAGGTDTQYF.